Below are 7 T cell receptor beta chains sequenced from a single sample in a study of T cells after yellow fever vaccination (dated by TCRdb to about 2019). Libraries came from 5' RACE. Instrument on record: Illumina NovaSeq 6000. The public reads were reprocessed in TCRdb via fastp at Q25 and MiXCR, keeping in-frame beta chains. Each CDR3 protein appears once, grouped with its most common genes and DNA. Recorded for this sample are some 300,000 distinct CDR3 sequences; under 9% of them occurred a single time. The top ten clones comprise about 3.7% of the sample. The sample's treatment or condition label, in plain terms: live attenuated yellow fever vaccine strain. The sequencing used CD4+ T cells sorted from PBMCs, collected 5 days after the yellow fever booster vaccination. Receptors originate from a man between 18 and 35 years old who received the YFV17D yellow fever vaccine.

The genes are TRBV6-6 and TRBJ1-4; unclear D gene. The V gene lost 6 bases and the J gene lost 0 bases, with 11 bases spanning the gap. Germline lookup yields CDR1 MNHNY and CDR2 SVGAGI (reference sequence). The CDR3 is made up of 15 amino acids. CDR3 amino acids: CASSTAQATNEKLFF. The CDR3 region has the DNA TGTGCCAGCAGCACTGCACAAGCAACTAATGAAAAACTGTTTTTT.

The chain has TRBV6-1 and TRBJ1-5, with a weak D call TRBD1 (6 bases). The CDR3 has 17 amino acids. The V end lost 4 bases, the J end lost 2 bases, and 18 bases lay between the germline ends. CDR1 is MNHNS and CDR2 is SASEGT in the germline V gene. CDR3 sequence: CASSAGTNREGNQPQHF. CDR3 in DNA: TGTGCCAGCAGTGCCGGGACGAACAGGGAAGGCAATCAGCCCCAGCATTTT.

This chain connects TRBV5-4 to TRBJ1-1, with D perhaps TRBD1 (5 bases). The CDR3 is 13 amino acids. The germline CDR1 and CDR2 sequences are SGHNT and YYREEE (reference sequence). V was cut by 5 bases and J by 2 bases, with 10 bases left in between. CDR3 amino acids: CASRRQFNTEAFF. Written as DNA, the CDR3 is TGTGCCAGCAGGAGACAGTTCAACACTGAAGCTTTCTTT.

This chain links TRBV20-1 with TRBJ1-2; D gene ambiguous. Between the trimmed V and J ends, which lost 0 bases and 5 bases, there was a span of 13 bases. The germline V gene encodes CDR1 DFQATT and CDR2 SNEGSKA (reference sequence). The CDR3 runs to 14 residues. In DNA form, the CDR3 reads TGCAGTGCTAGAGATTCGGAAACAGTTTATGGCTACACCTTC. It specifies CSARDSETVYGYTF.

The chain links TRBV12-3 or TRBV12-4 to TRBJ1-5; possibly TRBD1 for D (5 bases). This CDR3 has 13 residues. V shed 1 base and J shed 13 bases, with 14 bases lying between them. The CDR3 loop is CASSLGSQGPQHF. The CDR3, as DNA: TGTGCCAGCAGTTTAGGAAGTCAGGGACCTCAGCATTTT.

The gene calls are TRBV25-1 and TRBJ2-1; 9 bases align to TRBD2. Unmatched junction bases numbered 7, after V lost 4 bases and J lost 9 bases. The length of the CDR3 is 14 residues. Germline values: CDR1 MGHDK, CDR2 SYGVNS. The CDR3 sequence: CASSASGGLGEQFF. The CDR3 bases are TGTGCCAGCAGTGCCAGCGGGGGGCTGGGTGAGCAGTTCTTC.

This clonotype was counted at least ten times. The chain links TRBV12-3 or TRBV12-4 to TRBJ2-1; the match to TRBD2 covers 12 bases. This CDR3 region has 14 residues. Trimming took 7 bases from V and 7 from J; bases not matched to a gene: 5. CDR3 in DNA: TGTGCCAGCACAACCGGACTAGCGGGGAATGAGCAGTTCTTC. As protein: CASTTGLAGNEQFF.